A single sample gave rise to the 14 T cell receptor beta chains below, sequenced in a study of blood T cell repertoires in COVID-19 (dated by TCRdb to the early 2020s). The library was generated by the immunoSEQ multiplex PCR assay. Imported from immuneACCESS, the table was reduced by TCRdb to in-frame sequences with V and J called. These copies leave out some clones; in studies compared against another copy, an unresolved V gene accounts for under half, and the cause of the remainder is not known. The sample table shows some 310,000 clones, and under 90% are seen once. The ten most abundant clones make up roughly 2.8% of the sample. Material: peripheral blood. Source of these receptors: a woman aged 25 to 39 with COVID-19, enrolled during active disease.

This clone has a single count. This sequence joins TRBV3-1 (or the pseudogene TRBV3-2) and TRBJ1-2, with D possibly matching TRBD1 (6 bases). Germline V gene lookup returns CDR1 LGHDT and CDR2 YNNKEL (reference sequence). With 1 base removed from V and 5 bases from J, the gap between germline ends came to 8 bases. CDR3 size: 13 residues. DNA of the CDR3: TGTGCCAGCAGCCAAGGGACAGCATATGGCTACACCTTC. Translated, it gives CASSQGTAYGYTF.

The chain carries TRBV12-3 or TRBV12-4 and TRBJ2-7, with TRBD1 identical over 11 bases. The J segment lost 7 bases and the V segment lost 4 bases, leaving 3 bases of the junction unmatched. This CDR3 has 13 amino acids. This CDR3 reads CASSWDRGSEQYF. The CDR3 coding sequence is TGTGCCAGCAGTTGGGACAGGGGGTCAGAGCAGTACTTC.

This clone was found many times. The chain carries TRBV25-1 and TRBJ1-2; D remains ambiguous. Trimming shortened V by 2 bases and J by 4 bases, and 11 bases separated the two germline ends. Germline V lookup: CDR1 MGHDK, CDR2 SYGVNS. The CDR3 runs 14 residues. CDR3 DNA: TGTGCCAGCAGTGAAAGCCACGGAGGCTATGGCTACACCTTC. It specifies CASSESHGGYGYTF.

The chain links TRBV5-6 to TRBJ2-7, with 13 bases lining up with TRBD2. The germline CDR1 and CDR2 sequences are SGHDT and YYEEEE. The V gene end was trimmed by 3 bases and the J gene end by 7 bases; junction bases not matched to a gene: 7. There are 15 residues in the CDR3. As DNA, the CDR3 is TGTGCCAGCAGCTCACTAGCGGGAGGGCCTGGGGAGCAGTACTTC. Amino acid sequence: CASSSLAGGPGEQYF.

This chain joins TRBV18 and TRBJ2-7; D is unclear. CDR3 length equals 15 residues. Germline-derived CDR1 and CDR2 are KGHSH and LQKENI. V was clipped by 3 bases and J by 5 bases, with 17 bases between them. The CDR3 loop reads CASSPYGGGDDEQYF. In nucleotides, the CDR3 is TGTGCCAGCTCACCCTACGGCGGCGGTGATGACGAGCAGTACTTC.

The chain is built from TRBV19 and TRBJ1-3; D not resolved. CDR1 and CDR2 (germline): LNHDA, SQIVND (reference sequence). This CDR3 spans 12 amino acids. V gave up 6 bases and J gave up 4 bases, with 7 bases separating them. The CDR3 nucleotides read TGTGCCAGTAGCCCCAGGGGAAACACCATATATTTT. Its protein product is CASSPRGNTIYF.

The chain has TRBV19 and TRBJ2-4; 7 nucleotides line up with TRBD2. The germline V gene has CDR1 LNHDA and CDR2 SQIVND (reference sequence). Trimming took 3 bases from V and 7 from J; bases not matched to a gene: 6. The CDR3 sequence is 14 residues long. This CDR3 reads CASSMGRGNNIQYF. Here the CDR3 DNA reads TGTGCCAGTAGTATGGGGAGGGGTAATAACATTCAGTACTTC.

This chain joins TRBV30 and TRBJ2-1, with D possibly TRBD2 on 5 matching bases. This CDR3 region has 13 residues. Per germline, CDR1 GTSNPN and CDR2 SVGIG (reference sequence). V gave up 4 bases and J gave up 0 bases, with 7 bases separating them. The CDR3 spells CAWNGDSYNEQFF. CDR3 nucleotides: TGTGCCTGGAACGGGGACTCCTACAATGAGCAGTTCTTC.

This clone has only one observation. This sequence joins TRBV7-2 and TRBJ2-1; D gene unclear. CDR3 length equals 15 residues. Germline CDR1 SGHTA, CDR2 FQGNSA. Trimming removed 2 bases from V and 4 bases from J, with 12 bases in between. The CDR3, as DNA: TGTGCCAGCAGCTTATTGTCTTTCAGGTACAATGAGCAGTTCTTC. Translated: CASSLLSFRYNEQFF.

This clone came up a few times. CDR3 DNA sequence: TGTGCCAGCAGCTTAGGAGATACAGGGACGAACACTGAAGCTTTCTTT. Protein product: CASSLGDTGTNTEAFF. This chain links TRBV11-2 with TRBJ1-1; maybe TRBD1 (6 bases). The germline V gene has CDR1 SGHAT and CDR2 FQNNGV. The CDR3 has 16 residues. Trimming removed 1 base at V and 1 base at J, with 13 bases between.

This chain uses TRBV5-5 with TRBJ2-2; 10 bases are shared with TRBD1. The length of the CDR3 is 20 residues. The junction had 15 bases not matched to a gene; V was cut back by 4 bases and J by 0 bases. The germline CDR1 and CDR2 sequences are SGHKS and YYEKEE (reference sequence). The CDR3 spells CASSAKGIDRGQANTGELFF. CDR3 sequence (DNA): TGTGCCAGCAGCGCCAAAGGAATAGACAGGGGGCAAGCGAACACCGGGGAGCTGTTTTTT.

The rearrangement joins TRBV2 to TRBJ1-3; D might be TRBD1 (6 bases). Germline-derived CDR1 and CDR2 are SNHLY and FYNNEI. CDR3 length equals 15 residues. V lost 4 bases to trimming and J lost 1 base, with 11 bases between them. The CDR3 reads CASSVEGGSGNTIYF. The CDR3, as DNA: TGTGCCAGCAGTGTTGAGGGGGGGTCTGGAAACACCATATATTTT.

A remark on this clone: Other DNA sequences in this specimen translate into the identical CDR3. The V gene is TRBV9, the J gene TRBJ2-1, with TRBD2 matching 8 bases. Per germline, CDR1 SGDLS and CDR2 YYNGEE. J lost 3 bases, V lost 3 bases, and 5 bases had no gene match. The CDR3 has 15 residues. The CDR3 DNA sequence: TGTGCCAGCAGCGGAGCTAGCGGGTACTACAATGAGCAGTTCTTC. Protein product: CASSGASGYYNEQFF.

In nucleotides, the CDR3 is TGTGCCAGCAGTGGCTTTGGGGGCCGAAGGGACACTGAAGCTTTCTTT. Translation: CASSGFGGRRDTEAFF. The V gene is TRBV2, the J gene TRBJ1-1, with D maybe TRBD1 (6 bases). Trimming stripped 4 bases from V and 3 bases from J, with 18 bases between. CDR1 is SNHLY, CDR2 FYNNEI, per germline. The length of the CDR3 is 16 residues. Full variable domain (outside the CDR3, taken from reference TRBV2 and TRBJ1-1): EPEVTQTPSHQVTQMGQEVILRCVPISNHLYFYWYRQILGQKVEFLVSFYNNEISEKSEIFDDQFSVERPDGSNFTLKIRSTKLEDSAMYFCASSGFGGRRDTEAFFGQGTRLTVV.